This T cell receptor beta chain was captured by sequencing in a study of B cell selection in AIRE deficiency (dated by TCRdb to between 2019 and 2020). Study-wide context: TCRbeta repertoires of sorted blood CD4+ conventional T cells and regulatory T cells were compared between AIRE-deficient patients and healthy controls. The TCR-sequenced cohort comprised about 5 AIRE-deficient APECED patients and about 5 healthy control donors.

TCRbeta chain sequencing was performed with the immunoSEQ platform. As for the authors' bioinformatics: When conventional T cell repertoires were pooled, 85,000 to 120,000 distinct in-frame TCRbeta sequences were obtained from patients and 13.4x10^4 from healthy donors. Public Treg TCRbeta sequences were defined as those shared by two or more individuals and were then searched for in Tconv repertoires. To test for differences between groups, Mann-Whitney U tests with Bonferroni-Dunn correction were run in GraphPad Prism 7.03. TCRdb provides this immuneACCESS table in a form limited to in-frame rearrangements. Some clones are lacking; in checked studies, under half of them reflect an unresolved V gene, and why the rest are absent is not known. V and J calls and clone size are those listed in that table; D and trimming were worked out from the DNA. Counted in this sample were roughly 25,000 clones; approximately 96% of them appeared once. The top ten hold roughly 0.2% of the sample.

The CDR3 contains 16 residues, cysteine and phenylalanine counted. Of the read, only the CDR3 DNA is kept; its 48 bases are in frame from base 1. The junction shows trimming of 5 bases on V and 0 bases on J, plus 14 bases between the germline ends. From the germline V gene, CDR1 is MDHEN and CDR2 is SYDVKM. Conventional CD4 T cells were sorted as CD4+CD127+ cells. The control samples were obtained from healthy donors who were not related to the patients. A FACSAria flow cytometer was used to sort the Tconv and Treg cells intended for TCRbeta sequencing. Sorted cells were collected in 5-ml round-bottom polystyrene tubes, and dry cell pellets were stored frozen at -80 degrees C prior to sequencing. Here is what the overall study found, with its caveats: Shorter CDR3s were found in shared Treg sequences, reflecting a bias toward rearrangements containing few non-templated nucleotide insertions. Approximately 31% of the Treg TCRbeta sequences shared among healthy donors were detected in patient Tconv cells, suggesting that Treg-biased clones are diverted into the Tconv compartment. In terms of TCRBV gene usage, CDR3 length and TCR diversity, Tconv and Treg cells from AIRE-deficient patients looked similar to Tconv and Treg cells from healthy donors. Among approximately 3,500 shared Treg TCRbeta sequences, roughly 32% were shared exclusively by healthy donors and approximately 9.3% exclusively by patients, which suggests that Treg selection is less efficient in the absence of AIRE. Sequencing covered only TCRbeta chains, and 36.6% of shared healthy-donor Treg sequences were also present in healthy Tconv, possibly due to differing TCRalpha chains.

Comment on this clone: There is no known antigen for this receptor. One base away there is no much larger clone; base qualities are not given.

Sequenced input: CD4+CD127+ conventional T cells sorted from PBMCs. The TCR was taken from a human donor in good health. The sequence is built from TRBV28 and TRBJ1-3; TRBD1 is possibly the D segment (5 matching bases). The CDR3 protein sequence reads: CASSQTGTISGNTIYF. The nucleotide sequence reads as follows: TGTGCCAGCAGTCAAACCGGGACTATCTCTGGAAACACCATATATTTT.